The entry below gives a single TCR beta chain sequence along with its context. The data stem from a study of blood T cell repertoires in COVID-19. As for the study in general: COVID-19 samples from acute and convalescent phases originated in the United States, Italy and Spain. The analysed material was cDNA or gDNA that came from T cells, B-cell-depleted T cells, or PBMCs.

Germline V gives CDR1 SGHNT, CDR2 YENEEA. There are 18 residues in the CDR3. The V segment lost 1 base and the J segment 7 bases; nucleotides outside the gene matches: 12. Methods used by the authors: Using reference gene primer amplification, nucleated cell counts were estimated. Sequenced by immunoSEQ multiplex PCR; TCRdb stores in-frame clones only, minus some. The V and J calls and the clone size are those of that table, but D and trimming were determined from the DNA. The sample lists 150,000 or so clones, approximately 91% seen once, with about 2.5% in the top ten. This TCR was recovered from a man between 18 and 35 years old with acute or convalescent COVID-19. Input material: peripheral blood. The chain uses TRBV11-3 and TRBJ2-1, with 11 positions matching TRBD1. The chain's CDR3 is CASSLGLGGQGALNEQFF. The CDR3, as DNA: TGTGCCAGCAGCTTAGGGCTGGGTGGACAGGGGGCGTTGAATGAGCAGTTCTTC.